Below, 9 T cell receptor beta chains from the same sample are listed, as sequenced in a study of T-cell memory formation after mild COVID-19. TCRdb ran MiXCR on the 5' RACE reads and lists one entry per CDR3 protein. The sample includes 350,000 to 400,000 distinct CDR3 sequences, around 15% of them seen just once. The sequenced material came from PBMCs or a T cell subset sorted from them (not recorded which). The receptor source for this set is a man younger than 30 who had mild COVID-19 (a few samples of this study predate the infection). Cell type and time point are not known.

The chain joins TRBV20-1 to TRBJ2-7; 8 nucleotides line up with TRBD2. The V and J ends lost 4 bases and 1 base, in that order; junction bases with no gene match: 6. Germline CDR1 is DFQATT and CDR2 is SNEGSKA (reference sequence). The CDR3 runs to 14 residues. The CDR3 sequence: CSATPGTRSYEQYF. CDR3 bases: TGCAGTGCTACCCCCGGGACTAGGTCCTACGAGCAGTACTTC.

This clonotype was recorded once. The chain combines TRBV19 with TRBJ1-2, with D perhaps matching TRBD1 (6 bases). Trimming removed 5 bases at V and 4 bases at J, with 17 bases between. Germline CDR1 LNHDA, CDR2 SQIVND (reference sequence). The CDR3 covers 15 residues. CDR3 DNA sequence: TGTGCCAGTAGTCCCACCCTGGACAGACTCTATGGCTACACCTTC. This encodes CASSPTLDRLYGYTF. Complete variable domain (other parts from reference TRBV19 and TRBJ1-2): DGGITQSPKYLFRKEGQNVTLSCEQNLNHDAMYWYRQDPGQGLRLIYYSQIVNDFQKGDIAEGYSVSREKKESFPLTVTSAQKNPTAFYLCASSPTLDRLYGYTFGSGTRLTVV.

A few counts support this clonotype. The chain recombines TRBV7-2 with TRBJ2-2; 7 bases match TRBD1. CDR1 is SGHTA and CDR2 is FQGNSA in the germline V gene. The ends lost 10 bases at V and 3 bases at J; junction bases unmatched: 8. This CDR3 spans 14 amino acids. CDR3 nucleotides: TGTGCCACCAAGACAGGGTATTACACCGGGGAGCTGTTTTTT. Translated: CATKTGYYTGELFF. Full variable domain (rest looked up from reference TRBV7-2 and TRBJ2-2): GAGVSQSPSNKVTEKGKDVELRCDPISGHTALYWYRQSLGQGLEFLIYFQGNSAPDKSGLPSDRFSAERTGGSVSTLTIQRTQQEDSAVYLCATKTGYYTGELFFGEGSRLTVL.

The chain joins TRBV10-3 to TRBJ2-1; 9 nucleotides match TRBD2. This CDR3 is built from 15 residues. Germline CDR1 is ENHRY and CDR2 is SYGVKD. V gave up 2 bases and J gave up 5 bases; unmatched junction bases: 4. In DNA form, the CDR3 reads TGTGCCATCAGTGAGCCTAGCGGGGTGCACAATGAGCAGTTCTTC. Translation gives CAISEPSGVHNEQFF.

The CDR3 DNA is TGTGCCAGCAGCCCAAGACTAGCGGGGGGCCAGCCCACAGATACGCAGTATTTT. This sequence encodes CASSPRLAGGQPTDTQYF. The chain is built from TRBV5-5 and TRBJ2-3; 13 positions agree with TRBD2. In germline, CDR1 is SGHKS, CDR2 YYEKEE (reference sequence). After removal of 4 bases from V and 2 bases from J, the junction contained 10 bases not matched to a gene. The CDR3 spans 18 residues.

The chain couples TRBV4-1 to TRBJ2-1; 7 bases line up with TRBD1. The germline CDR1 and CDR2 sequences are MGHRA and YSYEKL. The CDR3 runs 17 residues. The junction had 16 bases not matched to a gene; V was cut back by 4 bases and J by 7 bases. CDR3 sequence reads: CASSPNIQGFLGNEQFF. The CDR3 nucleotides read TGCGCCAGCAGCCCCAATATACAGGGGTTTTTGGGTAATGAGCAGTTCTTC.

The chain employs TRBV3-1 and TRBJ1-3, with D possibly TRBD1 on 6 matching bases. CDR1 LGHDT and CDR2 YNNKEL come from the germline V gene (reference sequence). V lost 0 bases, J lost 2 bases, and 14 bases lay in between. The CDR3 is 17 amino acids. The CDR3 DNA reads TGTGCCAGCAGCCAAGATTCCCCTAACAGGGCTGGAAACACCATATATTTT. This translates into CASSQDSPNRAGNTIYF.

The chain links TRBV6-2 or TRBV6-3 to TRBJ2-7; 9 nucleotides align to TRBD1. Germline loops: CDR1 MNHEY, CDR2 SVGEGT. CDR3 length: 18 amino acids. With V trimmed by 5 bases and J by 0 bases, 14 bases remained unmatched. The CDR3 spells CASSIDSPGQGSSYEQYF. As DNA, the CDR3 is TGTGCCAGCAGTATAGATTCTCCGGGACAGGGTAGCTCCTACGAGCAGTACTTC.

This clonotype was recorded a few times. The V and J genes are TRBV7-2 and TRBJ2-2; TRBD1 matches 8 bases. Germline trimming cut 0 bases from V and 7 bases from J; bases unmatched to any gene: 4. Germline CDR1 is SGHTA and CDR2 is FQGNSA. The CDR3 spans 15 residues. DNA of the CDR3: TGTGCCAGCAGCTTAGCGGGACAGGATTACGGGGAGCTGTTTTTT. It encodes CASSLAGQDYGELFF.